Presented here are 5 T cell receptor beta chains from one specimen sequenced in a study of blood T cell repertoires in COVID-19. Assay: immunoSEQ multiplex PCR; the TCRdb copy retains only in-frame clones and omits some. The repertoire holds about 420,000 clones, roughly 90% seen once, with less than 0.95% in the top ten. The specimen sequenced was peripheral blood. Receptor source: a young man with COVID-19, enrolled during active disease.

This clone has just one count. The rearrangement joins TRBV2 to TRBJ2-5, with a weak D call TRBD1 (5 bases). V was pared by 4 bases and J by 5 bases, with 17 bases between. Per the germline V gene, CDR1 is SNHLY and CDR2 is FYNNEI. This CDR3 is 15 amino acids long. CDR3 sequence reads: CASSAQGRAEETQYF. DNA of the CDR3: TGTGCCAGCAGTGCCCAAGGCAGGGCGGAGGAGACCCAGTACTTC.

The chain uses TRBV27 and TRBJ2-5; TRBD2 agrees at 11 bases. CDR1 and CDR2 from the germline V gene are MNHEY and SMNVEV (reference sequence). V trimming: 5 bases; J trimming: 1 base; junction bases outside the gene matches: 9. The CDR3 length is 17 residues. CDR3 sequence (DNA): TGTGCCAGCAGTAGACCACCCGGGACTAGCGGCCAAGAGACCCAGTACTTC. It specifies CASSRPPGTSGQETQYF.

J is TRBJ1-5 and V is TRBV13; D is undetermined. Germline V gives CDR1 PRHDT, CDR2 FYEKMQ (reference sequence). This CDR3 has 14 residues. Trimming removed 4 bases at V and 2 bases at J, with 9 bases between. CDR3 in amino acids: CASSSGSGNQPQHF. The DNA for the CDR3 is TGTGCCAGCAGCTCGGGTTCTGGCAATCAGCCCCAGCATTTT.

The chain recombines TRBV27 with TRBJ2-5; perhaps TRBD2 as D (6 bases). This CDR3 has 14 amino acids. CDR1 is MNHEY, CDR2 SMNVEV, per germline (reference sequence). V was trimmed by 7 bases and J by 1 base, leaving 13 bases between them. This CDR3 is CASKGLSSQETQYF. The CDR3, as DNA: TGTGCCAGCAAGGGACTTTCAAGCCAAGAGACCCAGTACTTC.

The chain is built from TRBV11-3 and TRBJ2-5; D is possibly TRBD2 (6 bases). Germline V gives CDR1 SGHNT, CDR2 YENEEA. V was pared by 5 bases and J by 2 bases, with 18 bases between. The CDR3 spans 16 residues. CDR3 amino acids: CASSLASRRVQETQYF. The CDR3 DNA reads TGTGCCAGCAGCCTAGCGAGCAGGAGGGTTCAAGAGACCCAGTACTTC.